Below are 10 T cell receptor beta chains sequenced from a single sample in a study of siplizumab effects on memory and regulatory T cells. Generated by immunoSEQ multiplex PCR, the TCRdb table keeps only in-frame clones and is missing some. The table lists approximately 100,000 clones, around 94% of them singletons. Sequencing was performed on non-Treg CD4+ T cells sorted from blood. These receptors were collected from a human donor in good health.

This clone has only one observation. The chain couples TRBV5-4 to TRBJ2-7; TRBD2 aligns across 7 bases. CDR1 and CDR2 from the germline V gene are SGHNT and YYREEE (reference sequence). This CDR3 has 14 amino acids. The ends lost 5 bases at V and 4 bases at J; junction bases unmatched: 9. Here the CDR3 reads CASRPQGGRYEQYF. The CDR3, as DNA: TGTGCCAGCAGGCCTCAGGGAGGGAGATACGAGCAGTACTTC.

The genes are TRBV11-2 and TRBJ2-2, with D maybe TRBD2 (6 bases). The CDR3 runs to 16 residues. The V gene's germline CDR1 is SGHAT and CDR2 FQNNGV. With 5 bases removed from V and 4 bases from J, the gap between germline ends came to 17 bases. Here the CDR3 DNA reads TGTGCCAGCAGCCGCCTCGTACTAGCCTTCACCGGGGAGCTGTTTTTT. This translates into CASSRLVLAFTGELFF.

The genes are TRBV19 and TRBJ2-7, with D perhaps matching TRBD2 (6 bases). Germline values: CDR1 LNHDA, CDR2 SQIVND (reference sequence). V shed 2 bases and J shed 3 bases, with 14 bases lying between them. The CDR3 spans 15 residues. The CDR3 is CASSIRVATSYEQYF. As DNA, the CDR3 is TGTGCCAGTAGTATAAGGGTTGCGACTAGCTACGAGCAGTACTTC.

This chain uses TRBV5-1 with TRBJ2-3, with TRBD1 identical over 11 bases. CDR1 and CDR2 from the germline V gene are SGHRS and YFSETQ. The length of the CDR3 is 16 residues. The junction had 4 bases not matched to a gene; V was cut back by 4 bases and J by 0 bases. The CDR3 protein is CASSTGQGASTDTQYF. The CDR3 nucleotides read TGCGCCAGCAGCACAGGACAGGGGGCAAGCACAGATACGCAGTATTTT.

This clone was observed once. Written as DNA, the CDR3 is TGTGCCACTAGGAGATCTGGGGCCAACGTCCTGACTTTC. Residues: CATRRSGANVLTF. The genes are TRBV2 and TRBJ2-6; D call uncertain. Germline V lookup: CDR1 SNHLY, CDR2 FYNNEI. V was pared by 10 bases and J by 1 base, with 8 bases between. The length of the CDR3 is 13 residues.

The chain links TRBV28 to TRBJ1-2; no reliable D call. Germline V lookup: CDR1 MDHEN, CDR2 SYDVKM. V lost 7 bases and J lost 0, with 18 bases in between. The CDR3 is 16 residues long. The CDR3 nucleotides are TGTGCCAGCACCTCTTTCCCGGGCTCCTCTAACTATGGCTACACCTTC. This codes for CASTSFPGSSNYGYTF.

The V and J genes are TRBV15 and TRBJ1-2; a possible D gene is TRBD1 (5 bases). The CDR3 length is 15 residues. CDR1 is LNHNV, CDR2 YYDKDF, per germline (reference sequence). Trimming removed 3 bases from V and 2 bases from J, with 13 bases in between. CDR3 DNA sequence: TGTGCCACCAGCAGCACCGGGACGGGAAACTATGGCTACACCTTC. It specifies CATSSTGTGNYGYTF.

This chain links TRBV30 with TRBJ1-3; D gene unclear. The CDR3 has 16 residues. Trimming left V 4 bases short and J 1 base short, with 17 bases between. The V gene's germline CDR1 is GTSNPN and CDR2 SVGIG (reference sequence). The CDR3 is CAWKLLGLLSGNTIYF. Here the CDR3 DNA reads TGTGCCTGGAAGCTTCTGGGCCTACTTTCTGGAAACACCATATATTTT.

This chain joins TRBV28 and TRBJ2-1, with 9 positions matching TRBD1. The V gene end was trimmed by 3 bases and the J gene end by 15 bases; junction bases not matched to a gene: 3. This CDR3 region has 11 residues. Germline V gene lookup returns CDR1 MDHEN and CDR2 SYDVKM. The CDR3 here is CASSLGQGWFF. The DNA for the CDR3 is TGTGCCAGCAGTTTGGGACAGGGTTGGTTCTTC.

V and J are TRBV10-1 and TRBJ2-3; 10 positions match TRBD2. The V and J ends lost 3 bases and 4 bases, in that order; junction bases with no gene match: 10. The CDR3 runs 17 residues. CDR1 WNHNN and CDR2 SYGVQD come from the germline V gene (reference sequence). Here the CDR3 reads CASSDQGLAGASDTQYF. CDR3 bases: TGCGCCAGCAGTGATCAGGGGCTAGCGGGAGCTTCAGATACGCAGTATTTT.